This entry lists 30 T cell receptor beta chains sequenced from one sample in a study of Tregs in tolerant kidney transplant recipients. Mixed chimerism was transient after nonmyeloablative marrow transplants from related graft donors. The assay was immunoSEQ multiplex PCR, and TCRdb's table has in-frame clones only and misses some. The sample consists of about 81,000 clones, about 91% of them appearing once. Specimen: CD4+ T cells from blood (PBMCs), collected 24 months after the transplant. The receptors derive from a human patient who received a combined kidney and bone marrow transplant. Some T cells could come from the graft donor.

V usage is TRBV27 and J usage is TRBJ2-3; no firm D call. V lost 6 bases, J lost 7 bases, and 23 bases lay in between. Germline V gene sequence: CDR1 MNHEY, CDR2 SMNVEV (reference sequence). This CDR3 is built from 16 residues. The CDR3 DNA sequence: TGTGCCAGCAGCAAAATCCCCGTAGCCTTCGAAAATACGCAGTATTTT. This sequence encodes CASSKIPVAFENTQYF.

V and J are TRBV19 and TRBJ2-5; 8 bases agree with TRBD2. The V segment lost 2 bases and the J segment 1 base; nucleotides outside the gene matches: 6. The CDR3 totals 16 residues. In germline, CDR1 is LNHDA, CDR2 SQIVND (reference sequence). The CDR3 here is CASSIKASGRQETQYF. CDR3 in DNA: TGTGCCAGTAGTATAAAGGCTAGCGGGCGCCAAGAGACCCAGTACTTC. Full variable domain (rest looked up from reference TRBV19 and TRBJ2-5): DGGITQSPKYLFRKEGQNVTLSCEQNLNHDAMYWYRQDPGQGLRLIYYSQIVNDFQKGDIAEGYSVSREKKESFPLTVTSAQKNPTAFYLCASSIKASGRQETQYFGPGTRLLVL.

The chain combines TRBV18 with TRBJ1-5, with 8 bases aligning to TRBD1. The CDR3 runs to 17 residues. The V gene's germline CDR1 is KGHSH and CDR2 LQKENI. V lost 1 base, J lost 2 bases, and 7 bases stayed unmatched. The CDR3 spells CASSPQGGTGGNQPQHF. Written as DNA, the CDR3 is TGTGCCAGCTCACCACAGGGGGGGACAGGAGGCAATCAGCCCCAGCATTTT.

The rearrangement joins TRBV11-3 to TRBJ1-1; 11 nucleotides agree with TRBD1. Unmatched junction bases numbered 8, after V lost 1 base and J lost 7 bases. This CDR3 has 16 residues. The germline V gene has CDR1 SGHNT and CDR2 YENEEA. CDR3 sequence reads: CASSLVLGQGAGEAFF. Written as DNA, the CDR3 is TGTGCCAGCAGCTTAGTCCTAGGACAGGGGGCTGGTGAAGCTTTCTTT.

The chain links TRBV29-1 to TRBJ2-7; TRBD2 might be the D (6 bases). CDR1 SQVTM and CDR2 ANQGSEA come from the germline V gene. The CDR3 is made up of 15 amino acids. Deletions cut 0 bases from V and 5 bases from J, with 17 bases between. The CDR3 loop reads CSVEDWGERENEQYF. The DNA of the CDR3 is TGCAGCGTTGAAGATTGGGGGGAGAGGGAAAACGAGCAGTACTTC.

The gene calls are TRBV2 and TRBJ2-7; no firm D call. Germline loops: CDR1 SNHLY, CDR2 FYNNEI. V was trimmed by 5 bases and J by 5 bases, leaving 7 bases between them. This CDR3 has 11 residues. In DNA form, the CDR3 reads TGTGCCAGCAGTTCCCGGGACGAGCAGTACTTC. It codes for CASSSRDEQYF.

This clone was counted between two and nine times. The chain combines TRBV6-1 with TRBJ1-1, with D possibly being TRBD1 (5 bases). The CDR3 loop spans 13 amino acids. Trimming cost V 7 bases and J 3 bases, with 12 bases left between them. Per the germline V gene, CDR1 is MNHNS and CDR2 is SASEGT. In nucleotides, the CDR3 is TGTGCCAGCATCCCGTCGGGGGACACTGAAGCTTTCTTT. As protein: CASIPSGDTEAFF.

DNA of the CDR3: TGTGCCAGCGGCGACAGACAAAGCAATCAGCCCCAGCATTTT. Its protein product is CASGDRQSNQPQHF. The chain employs TRBV27 and TRBJ1-5, with D perhaps matching TRBD1 (5 bases). This CDR3 is built from 14 residues. The germline V gene encodes CDR1 MNHEY and CDR2 SMNVEV (reference sequence). The V and J ends lost 8 bases and 1 base respectively, with 12 bases between them.

The chain recombines TRBV29-1 with TRBJ1-1, with 8 bases identical to TRBD1. After removal of 4 bases from V and 4 bases from J, the junction contained 2 bases not matched to a gene. Germline lookup yields CDR1 SQVTM and CDR2 ANQGSEA. CDR3 size: 12 residues. In DNA form, the CDR3 reads TGCAGCGTTGCAGGGGGCACCACTGAAGCTTTCTTT. It codes for CSVAGGTTEAFF.

This sequence joins TRBV7-2 and TRBJ1-1; 7 bases line up with TRBD1. V dropped 3 bases and J dropped 6; count of bases not matched to a gene: 10. The CDR3 spans 15 residues. Per the germline V gene, CDR1 is SGHTA and CDR2 is FQGNSA. This CDR3 is CASSFNRGGTSEAFF. For the CDR3, the DNA is TGTGCCAGCAGCTTCAACAGGGGAGGTACGTCTGAAGCTTTCTTT.

The chain links TRBV20-1 to TRBJ2-4, with TRBD1 as a possible D gene (8 bases). Germline CDR1 reads DFQATT; CDR2 reads SNEGSKA (reference sequence). The CDR3 extends over 11 amino acids. The ends were cut back, 7 bases at V and 7 bases at J, with 11 bases in the middle. The CDR3: CSEQGGNIQYF. CDR3 DNA: TGCAGTGAACAGGGGGGGAACATTCAGTACTTC.

Here the CDR3 reads CASSANRDIVYEQYF. As DNA, the CDR3 is TGTGCCAGCAGCGCCAATCGCGATATCGTATACGAGCAGTACTTC. This chain joins TRBV7-9 and TRBJ2-7; D remains unclear. The CDR3 contains 15 residues. V lost 5 bases, J lost 4 bases, and 18 bases lay in between. Germline V lookup: CDR1 SEHNR, CDR2 FQNEAQ (reference sequence).

This clone was seen a handful of times. J is TRBJ1-4 and V is TRBV5-4, with D unresolved. Germline CDR1 reads SGHNT; CDR2 reads YYREEE (reference sequence). There are 11 residues in the CDR3. Trimming took 3 bases from V and 8 from J, leaving 5 bases between them. CDR3 nucleotides: TGTGCCAGCAGCTCCATGGAAAAACTGTTTTTT. Translating gives CASSSMEKLFF.

The rearrangement uses TRBV28 and TRBJ1-5; D remains unclear. This CDR3 is 15 amino acids long. The germline V gene has CDR1 MDHEN and CDR2 SYDVKM. Between the trimmed V and J ends, which lost 7 bases and 6 bases, there was a span of 19 bases. This CDR3 reads CASTRDPRVGQPQHF. Written as DNA, the CDR3 is TGTGCCAGCACTCGGGATCCACGCGTGGGTCAGCCCCAGCATTTT. Looking up the rest from reference TRBV28 and TRBJ1-5 gives the full variable domain: DVKVTQSSRYLVKRTGEKVFLECVQDMDHENMFWYRQDPGLGLRLIYFSYDVKMKEKGDIPEGYSVSREKKERFSLILESASTNQTSMYLCASTRDPRVGQPQHFGDGTRLSIL.

The chain uses TRBV21-1 and TRBJ2-5; the table calls TRBD2, which could not be checked here. TRBV21-1 is a pseudogene segment. This CDR3 is built from 13 residues. In DNA form, the CDR3 reads TGTGCCAGCAGCAAAGACGGTCTGCAGACCCAGTACTTC. This translates into CASSKDGLQTQYF.

This rearrangement joins TRBV19 to TRBJ2-1, with D possibly TRBD1 on 7 matching bases. This CDR3 is built from 15 residues. CDR1 LNHDA and CDR2 SQIVND come from the germline V gene (reference sequence). Trimming cost V 7 bases and J 9 bases, with 22 bases left between them. DNA for the CDR3: TGTGCCAGTAAGGGCGGAGGGGGCAAAAATAGTGAGCAGTTCTTC. Translated: CASKGGGGKNSEQFF.

V and J are TRBV18 and TRBJ2-1; 7 bases align to TRBD1. CDR3 length: 14 residues. CDR1 KGHSH and CDR2 LQKENI come from the germline V gene. J lost 6 bases, V lost 0 bases, and 2 bases had no gene match. The CDR3 sequence is CASSPPTGSNEQFF. CDR3 bases: TGTGCCAGCTCACCACCGACAGGGTCCAATGAGCAGTTCTTC.

On this clone itself: Mismatch with germline at one junction end may stem from a read error. Other nucleotide sequences in the sample specify the same CDR3. The gene calls are TRBV7-2 and TRBJ1-6, with 9 bases identical to TRBD1. The CDR3 has 14 amino acids. Germline-derived CDR1 and CDR2 are SGHTA and FQGNSA. The DNA for the CDR3 is TGTGCCAGCAGATGGGACAGGGATAATTCCCCCCTCCACTTT. Its protein is CASRWDRDNSPLHF. The whole variable domain, filled in from reference TRBV7-2 and TRBJ1-6, reads GAGVSQSPSNKVTEKGKDVELRCDPISGHTALYWYRQSLGQGLEFLIYFQGNSAPDKSGLPSDRFSAERTGGSVSTLTIQRTQQEDSAVYLCASRWDRDNSPLHFGNGTRLTVT.

This chain joins TRBV4-2 and TRBJ2-1, with TRBD2 identical over 10 bases. Trimming took 1 base from V and 2 from J; bases not matched to a gene: 8. Germline CDR1 LGHNA, CDR2 YNFKEQ. CDR3 length: 18 residues. CDR3 loop: CASSQGSSGRGTYNEQFF. The CDR3 coding sequence is TGTGCCAGCAGCCAAGGTTCAAGCGGGAGGGGAACCTACAATGAGCAGTTCTTC.

The chain carries TRBV27 and TRBJ1-5; the D is unclear. V lost 6 bases and J 4 bases, leaving 10 bases between the germline ends. CDR1 and CDR2 (germline): MNHEY, SMNVEV (reference sequence). The CDR3 is 13 residues long. The CDR3 nucleotides read TGTGCCAGCAGACCACAAGTAAATCAGCCCCAGCATTTT. Translation: CASRPQVNQPQHF.

This clone appeared a few times. The rearrangement links TRBV7-9 to TRBJ1-4, with TRBD1 as a possible D gene (6 bases). V was trimmed by 5 bases and J by 4 bases, leaving 11 bases between them. The CDR3 covers 14 residues. Germline values: CDR1 SEHNR, CDR2 FQNEAQ (reference sequence). CDR3 bases: TGTGCCAGCAGCCACAGGGTGGTTAATGAAAAACTGTTTTTT. Amino acid sequence: CASSHRVVNEKLFF. The whole variable domain, remainder taken from reference TRBV7-9 and TRBJ1-4, is DTGVSQNPRHKITKRGQNVTFRCDPISEHNRLYWYRQTLGQGPEFLTYFQNEAQLEKSRLLSDRFSAERPKGSFSTLEIQRTEQGDSAMYLCASSHRVVNEKLFFGSGTQLSVL.

The chain couples TRBV28 to TRBJ2-7, with 11 bases that match TRBD1. The CDR3 is 17 residues long. The V gene end was trimmed by 4 bases and the J gene end by 4 bases; junction bases not matched to a gene: 12. Per the germline V gene, CDR1 is MDHEN and CDR2 is SYDVKM. CDR3 DNA sequence: TGTGCCAGCAGTTCCCCTACCCGGACAGGGGGCAGATACGAGCAGTACTTC. This gives the protein CASSSPTRTGGRYEQYF.

The rearrangement uses TRBV2 and TRBJ2-1; no clear D gene. The CDR3 spans 11 residues. Germline V lookup: CDR1 SNHLY, CDR2 FYNNEI. V lost 6 bases and J 4 bases, leaving 4 bases between the germline ends. The CDR3 sequence: CASSPYNEQFF. The CDR3 DNA is TGTGCCAGCAGCCCTTACAATGAGCAGTTCTTC. Together with reference TRBV2 and TRBJ2-1, the CDR3 gives the full variable domain: EPEVTQTPSHQVTQMGQEVILRCVPISNHLYFYWYRQILGQKVEFLVSFYNNEISEKSEIFDDQFSVERPDGSNFTLKIRSTKLEDSAMYFCASSPYNEQFFGPGTRLTVL.

V usage is TRBV4-2 and J usage is TRBJ2-5; 10 bases are a match to TRBD2. Trimming cost V 3 bases and J 5 bases; bases outside gene matches: 9. The V gene's germline CDR1 is LGHNA and CDR2 YNFKEQ. This CDR3 is 16 amino acids long. The CDR3 DNA sequence: TGTGCCAGCAGCCAGACAAGCGGGAGGGCCGGTGAGACCCAGTACTTC. This gives the protein CASSQTSGRAGETQYF.

The chain employs TRBV6-1 and TRBJ2-7; D possibly corresponds to TRBD1 (6 bases). This CDR3 has 17 residues. Germline CDR1 reads MNHNS; CDR2 reads SASEGT. V was clipped by 1 base and J by 2 bases, with 18 bases between them. This CDR3 reads CASSEVSSGRGAYEQYF. The DNA of the CDR3 is TGTGCCAGCAGTGAAGTTTCTTCCGGCAGGGGAGCCTACGAGCAGTACTTC.

A single count supports this clone. The rearrangement joins TRBV7-9 to TRBJ2-2, with D possibly being TRBD1 (7 bases). Germline V CDR1 and CDR2: SEHNR, FQNEAQ (reference sequence). V lost 2 bases and J 5 bases, leaving 12 bases between the germline ends. The CDR3 runs to 15 residues. CDR3 sequence reads: CASSLPTGRTGELFF. CDR3 nucleotides: TGTGCCAGCAGCTTACCGACAGGGAGGACCGGGGAGCTGTTTTTT. Full variable domain (outside the CDR3, taken from reference TRBV7-9 and TRBJ2-2): DTGVSQNPRHKITKRGQNVTFRCDPISEHNRLYWYRQTLGQGPEFLTYFQNEAQLEKSRLLSDRFSAERPKGSFSTLEIQRTEQGDSAMYLCASSLPTGRTGELFFGEGSRLTVL.

The chain uses TRBV2 and TRBJ2-5; D is possibly TRBD2 (5 bases). Trimming stripped 7 bases from V and 1 base from J, with 10 bases between. The CDR3 extends over 13 amino acids. Germline V gives CDR1 SNHLY, CDR2 FYNNEI. The CDR3 sequence is CASKLDFQETQYF. Written as DNA, the CDR3 is TGTGCCAGCAAACTAGACTTCCAAGAGACCCAGTACTTC. The whole variable domain, remainder taken from reference TRBV2 and TRBJ2-5, is EPEVTQTPSHQVTQMGQEVILRCVPISNHLYFYWYRQILGQKVEFLVSFYNNEISEKSEIFDDQFSVERPDGSNFTLKIRSTKLEDSAMYFCASKLDFQETQYFGPGTRLLVL.

CDR3 sequence (DNA): TGCGCCAGCAGCCAAGAGGGGACTAGCGGGAGAAAGGAGCAGTTCTTC. This codes for CASSQEGTSGRKEQFF. V usage is TRBV4-3 and J usage is TRBJ2-1, with 14 bases matching TRBD2. The CDR3 has 16 residues. Germline V CDR1 and CDR2: LGHNA, YSLEER. V was pared by 0 bases and J by 10 bases, with 5 bases of the junction left unmatched.

The CDR3 bases are TGTGCCAGCAGCTCCGGGACAGGGAATGCGCAGTACTTC. Translating gives CASSSGTGNAQYF. The genes are TRBV11-3 and TRBJ2-7, with 9 bases fitting TRBD1. Germline V lookup: CDR1 SGHNT, CDR2 YENEEA. With V trimmed by 4 bases and J by 9 bases, 7 bases remained unmatched. CDR3 length: 13 amino acids.

The J gene is TRBJ2-7, the V gene TRBV9; the match to TRBD2 covers 8 bases. The CDR3 sequence is 16 residues long. Germline V gene sequence: CDR1 SGDLS, CDR2 YYNGEE. V trimming: 0 bases; J trimming: 7 bases; junction bases outside the gene matches: 12. CDR3 nucleotide sequence: TGTGCCAGCAGCGTAGCTCTCGGAGCGGGAGTGGGAGAGCAGTACTTC. The encoded protein is CASSVALGAGVGEQYF.